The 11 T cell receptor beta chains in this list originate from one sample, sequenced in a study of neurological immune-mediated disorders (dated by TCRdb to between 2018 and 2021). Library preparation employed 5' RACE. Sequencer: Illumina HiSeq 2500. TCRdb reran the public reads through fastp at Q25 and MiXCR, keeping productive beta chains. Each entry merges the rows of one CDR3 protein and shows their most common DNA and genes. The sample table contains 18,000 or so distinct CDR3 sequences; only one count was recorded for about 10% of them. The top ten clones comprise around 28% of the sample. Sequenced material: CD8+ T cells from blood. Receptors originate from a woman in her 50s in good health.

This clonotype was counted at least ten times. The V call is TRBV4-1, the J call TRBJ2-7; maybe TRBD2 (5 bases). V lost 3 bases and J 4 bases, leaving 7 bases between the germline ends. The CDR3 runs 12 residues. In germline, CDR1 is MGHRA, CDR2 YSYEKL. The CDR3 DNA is TGCGCCAGCAGCCAGGGAGCATACGAGCAGTACTTC. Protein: CASSQGAYEQYF.

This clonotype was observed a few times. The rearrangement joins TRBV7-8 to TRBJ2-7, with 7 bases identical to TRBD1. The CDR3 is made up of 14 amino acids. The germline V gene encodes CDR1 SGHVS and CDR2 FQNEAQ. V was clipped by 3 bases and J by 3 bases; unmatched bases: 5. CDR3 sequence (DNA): TGTGCCAGCAGCTTTGGACAGGTTGGCTACGAGCAGTACTTC. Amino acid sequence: CASSFGQVGYEQYF.

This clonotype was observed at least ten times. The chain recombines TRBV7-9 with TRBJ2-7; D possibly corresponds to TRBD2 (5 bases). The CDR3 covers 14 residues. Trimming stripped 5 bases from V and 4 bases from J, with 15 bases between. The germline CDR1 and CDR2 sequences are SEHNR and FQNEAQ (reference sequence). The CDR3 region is CASSDDTGRYEQYF. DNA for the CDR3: TGTGCCAGCAGCGATGACACGGGGAGATACGAGCAGTACTTC.

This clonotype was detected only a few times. CDR3 coding DNA: TGCGCCAGCAGCCAAGACCACCCAGGGGATCAGCCCCAGCATTTT. It encodes CASSQDHPGDQPQHF. This rearrangement joins TRBV4-1 to TRBJ1-5; weak D call: TRBD1 (6 bases). The germline V and J ends were trimmed by 0 bases and 5 bases, with 11 bases remaining between them. Germline V gene lookup returns CDR1 MGHRA and CDR2 YSYEKL. CDR3 length: 15 residues.

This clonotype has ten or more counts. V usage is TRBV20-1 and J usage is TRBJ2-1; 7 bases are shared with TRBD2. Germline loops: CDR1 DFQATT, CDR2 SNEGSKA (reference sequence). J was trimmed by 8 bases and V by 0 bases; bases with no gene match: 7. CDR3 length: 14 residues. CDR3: CSARDQAGVDEQFF. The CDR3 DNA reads TGCAGTGCTAGAGATCAGGCGGGAGTAGATGAGCAGTTCTTC.

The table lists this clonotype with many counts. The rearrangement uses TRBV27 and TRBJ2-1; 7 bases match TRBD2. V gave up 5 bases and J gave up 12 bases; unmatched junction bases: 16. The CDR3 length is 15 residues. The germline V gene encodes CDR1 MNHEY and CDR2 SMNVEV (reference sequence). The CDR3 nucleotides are TGTGCCAGCAGTCCCCAAGCGGGAAGGGCTCTTTGGCAGTTCTTC. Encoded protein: CASSPQAGRALWQFF.

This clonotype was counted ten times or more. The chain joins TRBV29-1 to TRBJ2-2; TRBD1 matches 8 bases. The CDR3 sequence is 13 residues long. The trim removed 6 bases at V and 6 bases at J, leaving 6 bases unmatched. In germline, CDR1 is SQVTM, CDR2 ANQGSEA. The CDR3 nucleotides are TGCAGCGTAGACAGGGGTAGACCCGGGGAGCTGTTTTTT. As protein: CSVDRGRPGELFF.

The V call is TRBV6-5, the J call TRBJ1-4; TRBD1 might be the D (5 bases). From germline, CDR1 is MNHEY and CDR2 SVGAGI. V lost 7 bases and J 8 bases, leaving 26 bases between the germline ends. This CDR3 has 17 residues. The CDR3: CASTNAGGLRTGEKLFF. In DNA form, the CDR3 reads TGTGCCAGCACTAATGCGGGGGGACTTCGCACCGGGGAAAAACTGTTTTTT.

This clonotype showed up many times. The CDR3 sequence: CASSSLDYEQYF. The DNA of the CDR3 is TGTGCCAGCAGCTCCCTGGACTACGAGCAGTACTTC. The chain links TRBV5-6 to TRBJ2-7; D is uncertain. Germline CDR1 reads SGHDT; CDR2 reads YYEEEE. The V and J ends lost 3 bases and 3 bases respectively, with 7 bases between them. This CDR3 region has 12 residues. Supplemented by reference TRBV5-6 and TRBJ2-7, the full variable domain reads DAGVTQSPTHLIKTRGQQVTLRCSPKSGHDTVSWYQQALGQGPQFIFQYYEEEERQRGNFPDRFSGHQFPNYSSELNVNALLLGDSALYLCASSSLDYEQYFGPGTRLTVT.

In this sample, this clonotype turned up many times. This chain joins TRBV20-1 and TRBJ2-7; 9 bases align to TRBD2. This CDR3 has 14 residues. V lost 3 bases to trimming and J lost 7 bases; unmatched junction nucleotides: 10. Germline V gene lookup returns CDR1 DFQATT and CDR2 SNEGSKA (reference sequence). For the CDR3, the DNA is TGCAGTGCTAGGGACTCTAGCGGGGTCTGGGAGCAGTACTTC. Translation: CSARDSSGVWEQYF.

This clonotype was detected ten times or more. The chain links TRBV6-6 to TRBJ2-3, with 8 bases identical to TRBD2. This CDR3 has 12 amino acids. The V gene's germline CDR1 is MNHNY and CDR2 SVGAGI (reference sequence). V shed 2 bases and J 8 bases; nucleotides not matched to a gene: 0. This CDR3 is CASSYGLATQYF. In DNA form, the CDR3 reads TGTGCCAGCAGTTACGGACTAGCTACGCAGTATTTT.